Below, 23 T cell receptor beta chains from the same sample are listed, as sequenced in a study of radiation and T cells in renal cell carcinoma. Clones were sequenced by immunoSEQ multiplex PCR, and TCRdb holds only the in-frame ones, with some missing. The data contain about 83,000 clones, approximately 87% of them singletons. Indicated time point: blood 4 weeks post-SBRT, at nephrectomy. Described treatment: 15 Gy SBRT to primary tumor, nephrectomy 4 weeks later. The sample consisted of blood, taken from a patient whose treatment included radiotherapy and nephrectomy. The source is a woman aged 55-70 years with renal cell carcinoma.

V and J are TRBV6-4 and TRBJ2-4; no firm D call. CDR3 length: 14 residues. V lost 7 bases, J lost 3 bases, and 13 bases lay in between. Germline assignment: CDR1 MRHNA and CDR2 SNTAGT. The CDR3 DNA is TGTGCCAGCAAGACCGAGGTTGTCAAAAACATTCAGTACTTC. It is translated as CASKTEVVKNIQYF.

The V and J genes are TRBV19 and TRBJ1-2; 8 nucleotides line up with TRBD1. The CDR3 length is 14 residues. CDR1 is LNHDA and CDR2 is SQIVND in the germline V gene (reference sequence). The V gene end was trimmed by 4 bases and the J gene end by 1 base; junction bases not matched to a gene: 2. The CDR3 is CASSRDRNNYGYTF. As DNA, the CDR3 is TGTGCCAGTAGTAGGGACAGGAATAACTATGGCTACACCTTC. The full variable domain, completed using reference TRBV19 and TRBJ1-2, is DGGITQSPKYLFRKEGQNVTLSCEQNLNHDAMYWYRQDPGQGLRLIYYSQIVNDFQKGDIAEGYSVSREKKESFPLTVTSAQKNPTAFYLCASSRDRNNYGYTFGSGTRLTVV.

Worth noting for this clone: At one end the junction does not follow the germline gene, possibly because of a read error. The rearrangement links TRBV9 to TRBJ2-5; 12 nucleotides match TRBD2. This CDR3 contains 17 residues. Germline loops: CDR1 SGDLS, CDR2 YYNGEE. The chain's CDR3 is CASGVGRLAGEQETQYF. As DNA, the CDR3 is TGTGCCAGCGGCGTAGGAAGACTAGCGGGAGAACAAGAGACCCAGTACTTC.

In this sample, this clone turned up a few times. This rearrangement joins TRBV5-6 to TRBJ1-2, with D unclear. The CDR3 extends over 13 amino acids. Germline V lookup: CDR1 SGHDT, CDR2 YYEEEE. V was clipped by 0 bases and J by 4 bases, with 7 bases between them. CDR3 sequence: CASSLGALYGYTF. CDR3 sequence (DNA): TGTGCCAGCAGCTTGGGGGCCCTCTATGGCTACACCTTC.

The CDR3 DNA sequence: TGTGCCAGCTCACCCCTCCGAGACCCGGGGACTGAAGCTTTCTTT. It encodes CASSPLRDPGTEAFF. The gene calls are TRBV18 and TRBJ1-1; no clear D. In germline, CDR1 is KGHSH, CDR2 LQKENI. The germline V and J ends were trimmed by 3 bases and 5 bases, with 16 bases remaining between them. The CDR3 totals 15 residues.

The chain has TRBV7-9 and TRBJ1-1; a possible D gene is TRBD1 (6 bases). The CDR3 is 15 residues long. Trimming took 5 bases from V and 8 from J, leaving 21 bases between them. Germline V CDR1 and CDR2: SEHNR, FQNEAQ (reference sequence). CDR3 DNA: TGTGCCAGCAGCCAACCAGGGGATCCCACCGCCGAAGCTTTCTTT. This gives the protein CASSQPGDPTAEAFF.

V and J are TRBV6-4 and TRBJ1-2; D possibly corresponds to TRBD1 (6 bases). This CDR3 region has 14 residues. V lost 0 bases, J lost 8 bases, and 13 bases lay in between. Germline CDR1 reads MRHNA; CDR2 reads SNTAGT. The CDR3 sequence: CASSDSMAGGGYTF. The DNA of the CDR3 is TGTGCCAGCAGTGACTCGATGGCCGGGGGCGGCTACACCTTC.

This clone was observed a few times. Other nucleotide sequences from this sample produce the same CDR3. The chain employs TRBV19 and TRBJ1-1; the D gene is possibly TRBD1 (6 bases). Germline values: CDR1 LNHDA, CDR2 SQIVND (reference sequence). This CDR3 is built from 14 residues. V was shortened by 3 bases and J by 1 base, with 9 bases between the two germline ends. The CDR3 spells CASSILGANTEAFF. The CDR3 coding sequence is TGTGCCAGTAGTATTCTGGGGGCGAACACTGAAGCTTTCTTT.

This clone has a handful of counts. This sequence joins TRBV19 and TRBJ2-1, with TRBD1 identical over 10 bases. Trimming at V came to 4 bases and at J to 7 bases, leaving 7 bases not matched to a gene. Germline V CDR1 and CDR2: LNHDA, SQIVND (reference sequence). The CDR3 runs to 15 residues. CDR3 sequence reads: CASSTGGQGMNEQFF. For the CDR3, the DNA is TGTGCCAGTAGTACCGGGGGACAGGGGATGAATGAGCAGTTCTTC.

Remarks on this clone: Germline is not matched at one junction end, which may reflect a read error. This chain connects TRBV5-1 to TRBJ2-5; 8 bases are a match to TRBD1. The CDR3 totals 16 residues. CDR1 and CDR2 (germline): SGHRS, YFSETQ. CDR3 coding DNA: TGCGCCAGCAGATTGGACAGGGTACCCAGCAAAGAGACCCAGTACTTC. Encoded protein: CASRLDRVPSKETQYF.

In this sample, this clone turned up a few times. The chain joins TRBV9 to TRBJ2-5; 7 bases are a match to TRBD1. After removal of 3 bases from V and 2 bases from J, the junction contained 4 bases not matched to a gene. The CDR3 sequence is 14 residues long. CDR1 and CDR2 from the germline V gene are SGDLS and YYNGEE. Written as DNA, the CDR3 is TGTGCCAGCAGCGCACAGGGGTGGCAAGAGACCCAGTACTTC. Its translation is CASSAQGWQETQYF.

This clone was picked up one time. One end of the junction fails to match germline, which may point to a read error. The chain carries TRBV7-7 and TRBJ1-1, with D perhaps TRBD1 (5 bases). Germline CDR1 is SSHAT and CDR2 is FNYEAQ (reference sequence). The CDR3 spans 13 residues. The chain's CDR3 is CASSTDRNTEAFF. In DNA, the CDR3 is TGTGCTAGCAGCACCGACAGGAACACTGAAGCTTTCTTT.

This clone was counted between two and nine times. The chain recombines TRBV10-3 with TRBJ2-1; 12 nucleotides align to TRBD2. The CDR3 has 13 residues. Germline lookup yields CDR1 ENHRY and CDR2 SYGVKD. V lost 11 bases and J lost 8; bases outside the gene matches: 7. The CDR3 sequence is CAVTSGSIDEQFF. CDR3 coding DNA: TGTGCCGTGACTAGCGGGAGTATCGATGAGCAGTTCTTC.

The J gene is TRBJ1-5, the V gene TRBV11-2; D is undetermined. The ends were cut back, 1 base at V and 0 bases at J, with 7 bases in the middle. CDR1 and CDR2 from the germline V gene are SGHAT and FQNNGV. The CDR3 spans 15 residues. The CDR3 sequence: CASSLGATSNQPQHF. The CDR3 DNA reads as TGTGCCAGCAGCTTAGGAGCCACTAGCAATCAGCCCCAGCATTTT. The variable domain in full, completed from reference TRBV11-2 and TRBJ1-5, reads EAGVAQSPRYKIIEKRQSVAFWCNPISGHATLYWYQQILGQGPKLLIQFQNNGVVDDSQLPKDRFSAERLKGVDSTLKIQPAKLEDSAVYLCASSLGATSNQPQHFGDGTRLSIL.

The rearrangement links TRBV29-1 to TRBJ1-2; tentatively, D is TRBD1 (6 bases). V dropped 7 bases and J dropped 2 bases, with 17 bases sitting between them. Germline V gene lookup returns CDR1 SQVTM and CDR2 ANQGSEA. The CDR3 totals 14 residues. The CDR3 sequence is CSAGYGQGNYGYTF. DNA of the CDR3: TGCAGCGCCGGGTATGGGCAGGGGAACTATGGCTACACCTTC.

V and J are TRBV27 and TRBJ2-2, with 9 bases matching TRBD2. The CDR3 is made up of 17 amino acids. The ends lost 7 bases at V and 5 bases at J; junction bases unmatched: 14. Per the germline V gene, CDR1 is MNHEY and CDR2 is SMNVEV (reference sequence). CDR3 region: CASTPIEAGGLTGELFF. The CDR3 DNA reads TGTGCCAGCACCCCGATCGAGGCGGGGGGGTTGACCGGGGAGCTGTTTTTT.

As DNA, the CDR3 is TGTGCCAGCAGCCCCGGGGCTAGCAATCAGCCCCAGCATTTT. Protein: CASSPGASNQPQHF. J is TRBJ1-5 and V is TRBV16; a weak D match, TRBD1 (5 bases). Germline CDR1 and CDR2: KGHSY and FQNENV. The CDR3 covers 14 residues. The ends were cut back, 4 bases at V and 0 bases at J, with 7 bases in the middle.

Here the CDR3 DNA reads TGTGCCAGCAGTTTAACGCCCGGGACAGCAACCTACGAGCAGTACTTC. Its translation is CASSLTPGTATYEQYF. This sequence joins TRBV27 and TRBJ2-7, with 7 bases matching TRBD1. The CDR3 is 16 residues long. V lost 2 bases to trimming and J lost 2 bases; unmatched junction nucleotides: 9. The germline CDR1 and CDR2 sequences are MNHEY and SMNVEV (reference sequence).

The V and J genes are TRBV27 and TRBJ2-2, with D tentatively TRBD1 or TRBD2 (6 bases each). Trimming stripped 1 base from V and 5 bases from J, with 14 bases between. Looked up from germline, CDR1 is MNHEY and CDR2 is SMNVEV (reference sequence). CDR3 length: 16 residues. The CDR3 reads CASSLWARGGTGELFF. The CDR3 DNA sequence: TGTGCCAGCAGTTTATGGGCCAGGGGAGGAACCGGGGAGCTGTTTTTT.

This chain uses TRBV29-1 with TRBJ2-5; TRBD1 matches 7 bases. The end of the DNA fits TRBJ2-7 better, so the J call may be wrong. Per the germline V gene, CDR1 is SQVTM and CDR2 is ANQGSEA. The CDR3 covers 14 residues. The CDR3: CSVVRGQGVNEQYF. The CDR3 DNA is TGCAGCGTTGTCCGTGGGCAGGGGGTAAACGAGCAGTACTTC.

This chain links TRBV6-5 with TRBJ1-1; D is uncertain. Germline assignment: CDR1 MNHEY and CDR2 SVGAGI. This CDR3 region has 13 residues. V lost 3 bases and J lost 1, with 6 bases in between. CDR3 protein: CASSYIRNTEAFF. As DNA, the CDR3 is TGTGCCAGCAGTTATATCAGGAACACTGAAGCTTTCTTT.

DNA for the CDR3: TGTGCCAGCAGTTACAGGCCGGACTCTCAGGACGAGCAGTACTTC. Protein: CASSYRPDSQDEQYF. This chain connects TRBV6-5 to TRBJ2-7, with D perhaps matching TRBD2 (5 bases). Between the trimmed V and J ends, which lost 2 bases and 5 bases, there was a span of 16 bases. CDR1 and CDR2 (germline): MNHEY, SVGAGI. The CDR3 length is 15 residues.

In its sample, this clone was seen once. The rearrangement links TRBV6-5 to TRBJ1-2; D is ambiguous. The germline V gene encodes CDR1 MNHEY and CDR2 SVGAGI. The CDR3 is 12 residues long. V was clipped by 0 bases and J by 10 bases, with 9 bases between them. CDR3 coding DNA: TGTGCCAGCAGTTACTCGTCCGGAACCTACACCTTC. It translates to CASSYSSGTYTF.